This T cell receptor beta chain was recovered during a study of response to subunit inactivated influenza vaccine. V gave up 6 bases and J gave up 7 bases, with 16 bases separating them. The CDR3 contains 14 residues. CDR1 and CDR2 from the germline V gene are DFQATT and SNEGSKA (reference sequence). This clonotype was detected a few times. TCRdb fed the RT-PCR reads into MiXCR, producing one record per CDR3 protein. The table shows about 500,000 distinct CDR3 sequences, with 10% to 15% occurring only once. Sequenced here: PBMCs from blood, sampled 45 days after vaccination. The rearrangement joins TRBV20-1 to TRBJ1-6, with unresolved D. The source is a man aged 45 to 65 who received an inactivated influenza vaccine. The CDR3 DNA follows: TGCAGTGCCCGGGAGGCAAGATGGAATTCACCCCTCCACTTT. Protein product: CSAREARWNSPLHF.